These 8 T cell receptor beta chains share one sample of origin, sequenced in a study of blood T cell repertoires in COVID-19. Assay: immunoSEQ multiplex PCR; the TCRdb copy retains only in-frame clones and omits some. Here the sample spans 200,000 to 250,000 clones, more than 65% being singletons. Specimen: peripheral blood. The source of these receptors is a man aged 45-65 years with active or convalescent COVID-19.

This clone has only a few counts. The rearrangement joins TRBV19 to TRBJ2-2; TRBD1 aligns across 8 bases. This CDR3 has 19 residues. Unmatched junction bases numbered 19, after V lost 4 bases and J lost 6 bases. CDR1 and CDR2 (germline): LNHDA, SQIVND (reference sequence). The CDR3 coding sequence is TGTGCCAGTAGTACCCTACAGGGGGTCACGGCCCCAAACGCCGGGGAGCTGTTTTTT. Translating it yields CASSTLQGVTAPNAGELFF. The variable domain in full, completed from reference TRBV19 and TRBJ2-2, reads DGGITQSPKYLFRKEGQNVTLSCEQNLNHDAMYWYRQDPGQGLRLIYYSQIVNDFQKGDIAEGYSVSREKKESFPLTVTSAQKNPTAFYLCASSTLQGVTAPNAGELFFGEGSRLTVL.

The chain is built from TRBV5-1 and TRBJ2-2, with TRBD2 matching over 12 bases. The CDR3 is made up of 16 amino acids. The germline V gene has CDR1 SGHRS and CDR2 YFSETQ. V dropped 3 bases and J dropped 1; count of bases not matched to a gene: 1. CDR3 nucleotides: TGCGCCAGCAGCTGGGGACTAGCGGGGAACACCGGGGAGCTGTTTTTT. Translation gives CASSWGLAGNTGELFF.

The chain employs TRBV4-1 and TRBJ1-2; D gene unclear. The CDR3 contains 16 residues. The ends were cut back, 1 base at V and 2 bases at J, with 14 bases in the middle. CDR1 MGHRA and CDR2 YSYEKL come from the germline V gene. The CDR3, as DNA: TGCGCCAGCAGCCAAGTTGGCCGCACCCGAAACTATGGCTACACCTTC. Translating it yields CASSQVGRTRNYGYTF.

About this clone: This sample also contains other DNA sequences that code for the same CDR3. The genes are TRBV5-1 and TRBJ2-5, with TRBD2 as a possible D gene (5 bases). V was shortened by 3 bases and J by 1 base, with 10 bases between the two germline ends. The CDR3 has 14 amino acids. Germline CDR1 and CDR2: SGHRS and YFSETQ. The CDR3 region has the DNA TGCGCCAGCAGCTCTTTAGCGATCCAAGAGACCCAGTACTTC. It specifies CASSSLAIQETQYF.

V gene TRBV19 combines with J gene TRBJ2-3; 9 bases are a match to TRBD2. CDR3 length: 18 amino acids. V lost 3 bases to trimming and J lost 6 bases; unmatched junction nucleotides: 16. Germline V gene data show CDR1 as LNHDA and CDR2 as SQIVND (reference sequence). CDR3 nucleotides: TGTGCCAGTAGTATGGGGGTCGGACGGGGACTAGCTGGCGATACGCAGTATTTT. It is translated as CASSMGVGRGLAGDTQYF.

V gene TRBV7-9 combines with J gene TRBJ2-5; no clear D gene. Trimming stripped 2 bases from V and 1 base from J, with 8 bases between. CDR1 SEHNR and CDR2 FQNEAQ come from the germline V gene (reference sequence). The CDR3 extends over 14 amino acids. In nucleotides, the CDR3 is TGTGCCAGCAGCTTAAGCTCCGCCCAAGAGACCCAGTACTTC. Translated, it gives CASSLSSAQETQYF.

The CDR3 bases are TGTGCCAGCAGGGGACAGGGTGCCTACGAGCAGTACGTC. This sequence encodes CASRGQGAYEQYV. The rearrangement links TRBV2 to TRBJ2-7, with TRBD1 matching over 9 bases. CDR1 and CDR2 from the germline V gene are SNHLY and FYNNEI. With 6 bases clipped from V and 2 bases from J, the junction kept 2 bases outside the gene matches. The CDR3 consists of 13 residues.

CDR3 region: CASSPRDTQINEQFF. CDR3 DNA sequence: TGTGCCAGCAGCCCCAGGGACACACAAATCAATGAGCAGTTCTTC. The chain joins TRBV7-9 to TRBJ2-1; a weak D match, TRBD1 (6 bases). The germline gives CDR1 SEHNR, CDR2 FQNEAQ (reference sequence). V lost 5 bases and J 6 bases, leaving 17 bases between the germline ends. The CDR3 totals 15 residues. The full variable domain, rest sourced from reference TRBV7-9 and TRBJ2-1, is DTGVSQNPRHKITKRGQNVTFRCDPISEHNRLYWYRQTLGQGPEFLTYFQNEAQLEKSRLLSDRFSAERPKGSFSTLEIQRTEQGDSAMYLCASSPRDTQINEQFFGPGTRLTVL.